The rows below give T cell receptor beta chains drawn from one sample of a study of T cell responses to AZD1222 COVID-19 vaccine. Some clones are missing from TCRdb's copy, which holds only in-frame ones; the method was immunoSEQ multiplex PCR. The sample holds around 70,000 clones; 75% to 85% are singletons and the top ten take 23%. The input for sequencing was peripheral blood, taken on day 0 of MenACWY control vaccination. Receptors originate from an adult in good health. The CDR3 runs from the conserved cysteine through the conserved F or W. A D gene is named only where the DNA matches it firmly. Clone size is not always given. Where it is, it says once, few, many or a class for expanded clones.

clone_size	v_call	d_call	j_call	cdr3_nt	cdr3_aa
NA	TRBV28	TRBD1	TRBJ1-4	TGTGCCAGCAGTATCTCGGGACAGGGACATGAAAAACTGTTTTTT	CASSISGQGHEKLFF
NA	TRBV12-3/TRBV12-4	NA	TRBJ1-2	TGTGCCAGCAGCCCGGGACGGCGCTATGGCTACACCTTC	CASSPGRRYGYTF
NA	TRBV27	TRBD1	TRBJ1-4	TGTGCCAGCAGTCGGTTCTCGTCGGACAGGGGGCGTAAAGAACTGTTTTTT	CASSRFSSDRGRKELFF
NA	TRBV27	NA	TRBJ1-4	TGTGCCAGCAGTCCAAGGCGGGAGGGAAAACTGTTTTTT	CASSPRREGKLFF
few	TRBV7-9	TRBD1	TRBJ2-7	TGTGCCAGCAGACCGAACCGACAGGGACCGCTCGAGCAGTACTTC	CASRPNRQGPLEQYF
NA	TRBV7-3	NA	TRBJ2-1	TGTGCCAGCAGCTTAGACCACAACAATGAGCAGTTCTTC	CASSLDHNNEQFF
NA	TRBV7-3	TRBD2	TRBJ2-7	TGTGCCGGCGGGGGAAGGAAGCAGTACTTC	CAGGGRKQYF
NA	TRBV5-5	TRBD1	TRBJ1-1	TGTGCCAGCAGCTTGGGGACAGGGACTGAAGCTTTCTTT	CASSLGTGTEAFF
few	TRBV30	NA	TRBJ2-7	TGTGCCTGGAGTGTAGGGGCACCCTTATACGAGCAGTACTTC	CAWSVGAPLYEQYF
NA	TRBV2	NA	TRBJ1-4	TGTGCCAGCAGTGTGGACAGTCGGGAAAAACTGTTTTTT	CASSVDSREKLFF
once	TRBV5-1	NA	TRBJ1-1	TGCGCCAGCAGCGAGCCGGGGAACACTGAAGCTTTCTTT	CASSEPGNTEAFF
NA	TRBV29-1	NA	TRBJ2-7	TGCAGCGTTGAAGATTCGACTGACGAGCAGTACTTC	CSVEDSTDEQYF